Shown below are 5 T cell receptor beta chains from a single sample sequenced in a study of OX40 agonist ivuxolimab in advanced cancers. Assay: immunoSEQ multiplex PCR; the TCRdb copy retains only in-frame clones and omits some. The sample holds around 38,000 clones; roughly 80% are singletons and the top ten take roughly 7.5%. The starting material was CD4+ or CD8+ T cells sorted from blood, obtained in a trial of the OX40 agonist ivuxolimab. These receptors originate from an adult with an advanced solid tumor such as melanoma, head and neck, liver or kidney cancer.

This chain joins TRBV5-4 and TRBJ2-7, with 14 bases that match TRBD2. Trimming cost V 4 bases and J 4 bases; bases outside gene matches: 10. The CDR3 has 17 amino acids. Germline V gives CDR1 SGHNT, CDR2 YYREEE (reference sequence). CDR3 nucleotides: TGTGCCAGCAGCCCGGGACTAGCGGGAGTGGTCGGGTACGAGCAGTACTTC. Its translation is CASSPGLAGVVGYEQYF.

The chain carries TRBV30 and TRBJ2-1, with D perhaps TRBD1 (5 bases). The CDR3 runs to 18 residues. Trimming took off 1 base at V and 1 base at J, with 20 bases between the two ends. The V gene's germline CDR1 is GTSNPN and CDR2 SVGIG (reference sequence). The CDR3 region is CAWSGLGSPGNSYNEQFF. The CDR3, as DNA: TGTGCCTGGAGTGGCCTTGGGTCGCCAGGGAATTCCTACAATGAGCAGTTCTTC.

Remarks on this clone: This clone may be a read error of a much larger clone one base away. This chain links TRBV5-6 with TRBJ1-3, with 10 bases that match TRBD1. The CDR3 length is 15 residues. The J segment lost 1 base and the V segment lost 4 bases, leaving 2 bases of the junction unmatched. CDR1 and CDR2 (germline): SGHDT, YYEEEE. CDR3 in amino acids: CASSKGQGSGNTIYF. The CDR3 DNA reads TGTGCCAGCAGCAAGGGACAGGGGTCTGGAAACACCATATATTTT.

This chain connects TRBV4-3 to TRBJ1-2; TRBD1 matches 7 bases. Losses at the gene ends were 2 bases for V and 4 bases for J; bases not matched to a gene: 4. CDR3 length equals 14 residues. Germline V gene data show CDR1 as LGHNA and CDR2 as YSLEER. The CDR3 DNA sequence: TGCGCCAGCAGCCAACCGGACAGGCCCTATGGCTACACCTTC. Translation gives CASSQPDRPYGYTF.

In this sample, this clone turned up once. This sequence joins TRBV6-4 and TRBJ2-3; D is unresolved. CDR3 size: 16 residues. Trimming removed 2 bases at V and 0 bases at J, with 12 bases between. The germline V gene encodes CDR1 MRHNA and CDR2 SNTAGT. The DNA for the CDR3 is TGTGCCAGCAGTGACCCCTGCGGCAAGAGCACAGATACGCAGTATTTT. This codes for CASSDPCGKSTDTQYF.